This is a list of T cell receptor beta chains from one sample in a study of early T cells in non-severe SARS-CoV-2 infection. TCRdb fed the 5' RACE reads into MiXCR, producing one record per CDR3 protein. Among more than 85,000 distinct CDR3 sequences, over 10% were seen once, and the ten largest hold approximately 4%. The starting material was whole blood, obtained at baseline. The source is an adult who was a healthcare worker with PCR-confirmed SARS-CoV-2 infection or an uninfected control (not recorded which). Both conserved end residues are part of each CDR3. Each record gives: J gene, clone size, D gene, V gene, CDR3 length, CDR3 DNA, CDR3 protein. D genes are given only for firm matches. The size of a clone is reported for some rows only, either as once, few or many, or as a class for expanded clones.

J: TRBJ1-1
size: few
D: -
V: TRBV12-5
length: 10
DNA: TGTGCTAGTGGTTTAGCTGAAGCTTTCTTT
CDR3: CASGLAEAFF

J: TRBJ1-2
size: -
D: -
V: TRBV20-1
length: 14
DNA: TGCAGTGCTAGAGGACCTCGGGGGGACTATGGCTACACCTTC
CDR3: CSARGPRGDYGYTF

J: TRBJ2-7
size: -
D: -
V: TRBV20-1
length: 14
DNA: TGCAGTGCGGACCGATCGGGACCCAACTACGAGCAGTACTTC
CDR3: CSADRSGPNYEQYF

J: TRBJ2-3
size: many
D: TRBD2
V: TRBV7-9
length: 14
DNA: TGTGCCAGCAGCCTTAGCGGGAGTACAGATACGCAGTATTTT
CDR3: CASSLSGSTDTQYF

J: TRBJ2-7
size: -
D: -
V: TRBV4-2
length: 15
DNA: TGTGCCAGCAGCCAGGACTACAACGAGTTACGGGAGCAGTACTTC
CDR3: CASSQDYNELREQYF

J: TRBJ2-5
size: -
D: TRBD1
V: TRBV5-1
length: 15
DNA: TGCGCCAGCAGCTTTACCGGGACAGGAGAAGAGACCCAGTACTTC
CDR3: CASSFTGTGEETQYF

J: TRBJ2-7
size: -
D: -
V: TRBV4-1
length: 16
DNA: TGCGCCAGCAGCCAAGATATGCAGCGGACTCTGGGGGAGCAGTACTTC
CDR3: CASSQDMQRTLGEQYF

J: TRBJ2-1
size: few
D: -
V: TRBV24-1
length: 14
DNA: TGTGCCACCTCATCGGCCGTCTCCTACAATGAGCAGTTCTTC
CDR3: CATSSAVSYNEQFF

J: TRBJ1-2
size: -
D: -
V: TRBV24-1
length: 16
DNA: TGTGCCACCAGTGATTTGACGAATCGAGGTAACTATGGCTACACCTTC
CDR3: CATSDLTNRGNYGYTF

J: TRBJ1-1
size: many
D: TRBD1
V: TRBV25-1
length: 16
DNA: TGTGCCAGCAGTGAACCATTGGGACAGGGTGGCTCCGAAGCTTTCTTT
CDR3: CASSEPLGQGGSEAFF

J: TRBJ2-3
size: -
D: TRBD2
V: TRBV12-3/TRBV12-4
length: 15
DNA: TGTGCCAGCAGACCTAGCGGGAGTTTGGCAGATACGCAGTATTTT
CDR3: CASRPSGSLADTQYF

J: TRBJ1-5
size: -
D: -
V: TRBV7-9
length: 14
DNA: TGTGCCAGCAGCTCGGACAGTAGCAATCAGCCCCAGCATTTT
CDR3: CASSSDSSNQPQHF

J: TRBJ2-1
size: -
D: TRBD2
V: TRBV6-6
length: 15
DNA: TGTGCCAGCAGCCGGGCGGGGGGGGTTTACAATGAGCAGTTCTTC
CDR3: CASSRAGGVYNEQFF

J: TRBJ2-3
size: many
D: TRBD2
V: TRBV28
length: 16
DNA: TGTGCCAGCAGCCCGGGACTAGCGGGTTCCACAGATACGCAGTATTTT
CDR3: CASSPGLAGSTDTQYF

J: TRBJ2-7
size: many
D: TRBD2
V: TRBV4-1
length: 16
DNA: TGCGCCAGCAGTCCGGGACTAGCGGGGCGAATTTACGAGCAGTACTTC
CDR3: CASSPGLAGRIYEQYF

J: TRBJ2-3
size: -
D: TRBD1
V: TRBV24-1
length: 16
DNA: TGTGCCACCAGTGAAACCAGGACAGGGGCCACAGATACGCAGTATTTT
CDR3: CATSETRTGATDTQYF

J: TRBJ2-3
size: -
D: -
V: TRBV2
length: 14
DNA: TGTGCCAGCAGTGATGTCCGGACCGCAGATACGCAGTATTTT
CDR3: CASSDVRTADTQYF

J: TRBJ1-1
size: -
D: TRBD1
V: TRBV3-1
length: 15
DNA: TGTGCCAGCAGCCAGACGACAGGGGTAGGAACTGAAGCTTTCTTT
CDR3: CASSQTTGVGTEAFF

J: TRBJ2-2
size: few
D: -
V: TRBV5-5
length: 16
DNA: TGTGCCAGCAGCCCCGTAGGTGGGCTGAACACCGGGGAGCTGTTTTTT
CDR3: CASSPVGGLNTGELFF

J: TRBJ2-2
size: many
D: -
V: TRBV7-9
length: 15
DNA: TGTGCCAGCAGCTTATGGCGGGGAGTCACCGGGGAGCTGTTTTTT
CDR3: CASSLWRGVTGELFF

J: TRBJ2-1
size: few
D: -
V: TRBV1
length: 16
DNA: TGCACCAGCAGCCAAGAGGGGCGGGAGGTTTGGGGTGAGCAGTTCTTC
CDR3: CTSSQEGREVWGEQFF

J: TRBJ1-3
size: -
D: -
V: TRBV12-5
length: 13
DNA: TGTGCTACATCAGGGTGGAGTGGAAACACCATATATTTT
CDR3: CATSGWSGNTIYF

J: TRBJ2-3
size: few
D: -
V: TRBV29-1
length: 15
DNA: TGCAGCGCCTGTCTGCTGAGCGACGGGCCGGATACGCAGTATTTT
CDR3: CSACLLSDGPDTQYF

J: TRBJ2-2
size: -
D: -
V: TRBV6-5
length: 14
DNA: TGTGCCAGCAGCGCACCGCTGATGGGGGGAAAGCTGTTTTTT
CDR3: CASSAPLMGGKLFF

J: TRBJ2-1
size: -
D: -
V: TRBV20-1
length: 12
DNA: TGCAGTGCTACCGGACACCCTATACGGCAGTTCTTC
CDR3: CSATGHPIRQFF

J: TRBJ2-2
size: -
D: TRBD2
V: TRBV7-3
length: 14
DNA: TGTGCCAGCAGCTTACTAGCGGGGACCGGGGAGCTGTTTTTT
CDR3: CASSLLAGTGELFF

J: TRBJ2-2
size: once
D: -
V: TRBV29-1
length: 14
DNA: TGCAGCGTTGGGACCAGCACCAGGGCCGGGGAGCTGTTTTTT
CDR3: CSVGTSTRAGELFF

J: TRBJ2-1
size: -
D: -
V: TRBV29-1
length: 12
DNA: TGCAGCGACAGTCCCCTTGGGAATGAGCAGTTCTTC
CDR3: CSDSPLGNEQFF

J: TRBJ2-1
size: many
D: -
V: TRBV2
length: 16
DNA: TGTGCCAGCAGTCTAAACAGTGGTAGCTCCTACAATGAGCAGTTCTTC
CDR3: CASSLNSGSSYNEQFF

J: TRBJ1-6
size: -
D: -
V: TRBV5-4
length: 13
DNA: TGTGCCAGCAGCGCGGACAGTCATTCACCCCTCCACTTT
CDR3: CASSADSHSPLHF

J: TRBJ1-2
size: many
D: -
V: TRBV9
length: 15
DNA: TGTGCCAGCAGCGTAGGGGGGCAGGGGAGCTATGGCTACACCTTC
CDR3: CASSVGGQGSYGYTF

J: TRBJ1-1
size: few
D: -
V: TRBV12-3/TRBV12-4
length: 14
DNA: TGTGCCAGCAGTATGCTACAGGGAACTGCTGAAGCTTTCTTT
CDR3: CASSMLQGTAEAFF

J: TRBJ2-7
size: many
D: TRBD1
V: TRBV7-9
length: 15
DNA: TGTGCCAGCAGCAAAGCGACAGGGCCAGCCTACGAGCAGTACTTC
CDR3: CASSKATGPAYEQYF

J: TRBJ1-3
size: -
D: -
V: TRBV12-3/TRBV12-4
length: 12
DNA: TGTGCCAGCAGTTTATCTGGAAACACCATATATTTT
CDR3: CASSLSGNTIYF

J: TRBJ1-1
size: -
D: -
V: TRBV3-1
length: 14
DNA: TGTGCCAGCAGCCAAGTGGGAGGGAACACTGAAGCTTTCTTT
CDR3: CASSQVGGNTEAFF

J: TRBJ1-1
size: -
D: -
V: TRBV12-3/TRBV12-4
length: 12
DNA: TGTGCCAGCAGTTTCCCCAGGGCTGAAGCTTTCTTT
CDR3: CASSFPRAEAFF

J: TRBJ1-5
size: few
D: TRBD1
V: TRBV30
length: 15
DNA: TGTGCCTGGAGTCGGCAGGGGGGCCCTAATCAGCCCCAGCATTTT
CDR3: CAWSRQGGPNQPQHF

J: TRBJ1-2
size: -
D: TRBD1
V: TRBV20-1
length: 16
DNA: TGCAGTGCTGGAGGACAGGGGAGGTTTTTTGGCTATGGCTACACCTTC
CDR3: CSAGGQGRFFGYGYTF

J: TRBJ2-3
size: many
D: TRBD2
V: TRBV27
length: 17
DNA: TGTGCCAGCAGTTCCCTCCCTAGCGGGGGGGTGTCAGATACGCAGTATTTT
CDR3: CASSSLPSGGVSDTQYF